The 32 T cell receptor beta chains below all came from one sample that was sequenced in a study of CD8+ T cells in alopecia areata. The sequencing template was cDNA reverse transcribed from extracted RNA. Profiling relied on immunoSEQ multiplex PCR, and the TCRdb table lists in-frame clones only, not all of them. The table has some 180,000 clones, roughly half seen once. Sample treatment: oral pan-JAK inhibitor, 5-10 mg twice daily. The sample here was CD8+ T cells sorted from blood, taken at roughly week 53, from a patient treated with tofacitinib. The source is a human donor with alopecia areata.

The J gene is TRBJ1-1, the V gene TRBV2; TRBD1 might be the D (5 bases). V lost 11 bases and J 5 bases, leaving 15 bases between the germline ends. Germline CDR1 and CDR2: SNHLY and FYNNEI. The CDR3 sequence is 12 residues long. In DNA form, the CDR3 reads TGTGCCCCCGTGGAGGGGTGGACTGAAGCTTTCTTT. Translation gives CAPVEGWTEAFF.

The gene calls are TRBV27 and TRBJ2-1; D is unclear. Germline CDR1 reads MNHEY; CDR2 reads SMNVEV (reference sequence). V lost 8 bases, J lost 3 bases, and 17 bases lay in between. There are 15 residues in the CDR3. This CDR3 is CASAPGPVGYNEQFF. The DNA of the CDR3 is TGTGCCAGCGCACCCGGGCCGGTAGGCTACAATGAGCAGTTCTTC.

This clone was found a few times. The chain has TRBV7-8 and TRBJ1-1; D is perhaps TRBD1 (5 bases). The V gene lost 5 bases and the J gene lost 4 bases, with 14 bases spanning the gap. This CDR3 spans 14 amino acids. In germline, CDR1 is SGHVS, CDR2 FQNEAQ. In DNA form, the CDR3 reads TGTGCCAGCAGCGTAGGGGTCATGGGCACTGAAGCTTTCTTT. Protein: CASSVGVMGTEAFF.

This clone occurred a few times. The rearrangement joins TRBV6-5 to TRBJ2-5, with TRBD1 matching over 11 bases. V lost 4 bases, J lost 2 bases, and 3 bases stayed unmatched. The CDR3 runs to 15 residues. Germline-derived CDR1 and CDR2 are MNHEY and SVGAGI. DNA for the CDR3: TGTGCCAGCAGTTCCTGGGACAGGGGGCAAGAGACCCAGTACTTC. It encodes CASSSWDRGQETQYF.

This clone has more than one count but fewer than ten. The V and J genes are TRBV10-3 and TRBJ1-1; D is unclear. V was pared by 2 bases and J by 3 bases, with 13 bases between. Germline CDR1 is ENHRY and CDR2 is SYGVKD. This CDR3 is 15 amino acids long. In DNA, the CDR3 is TGTGCCATCAGTGAGCACCCGGTCTACGACACTGAAGCTTTCTTT. Translating gives CAISEHPVYDTEAFF.

This chain joins TRBV5-4 and TRBJ2-5; 8 bases fit TRBD1. CDR1 SGHNT and CDR2 YYREEE come from the germline V gene (reference sequence). This CDR3 spans 14 amino acids. V gave up 0 bases and J gave up 5 bases; unmatched junction bases: 3. The CDR3 protein is CASSLGQGLETQYF. The CDR3 nucleotides are TGTGCCAGCAGCTTGGGACAGGGGCTGGAGACCCAGTACTTC.

The chain employs TRBV5-6 and TRBJ1-1; perhaps TRBD1 as D (6 bases). Germline CDR1 reads SGHDT; CDR2 reads YYEEEE. The CDR3 has 14 amino acids. V was shortened by 0 bases and J by 6 bases, with 12 bases between the two germline ends. CDR3 amino acids: CASSLGTGIAEAFF. CDR3 nucleotides: TGTGCCAGCAGCTTGGGTACAGGGATCGCTGAAGCTTTCTTT.

This clone is a singleton in its sample. The chain uses TRBV5-1 and TRBJ2-5; D possibly corresponds to TRBD1 (6 bases). Germline V gene lookup returns CDR1 SGHRS and CDR2 YFSETQ. Trimming pared 1 base from V and 5 bases from J, leaving 9 bases between. The length of the CDR3 is 13 residues. The DNA for the CDR3 is TGCGCCAGCAGCTTGTGGGGGCCTGAGACCCAGTACTTC. It specifies CASSLWGPETQYF.

This chain uses TRBV4-2 with TRBJ2-4; D not certain. The CDR3 covers 16 residues. V was cut by 0 bases and J by 9 bases, with 18 bases left in between. Germline CDR1 reads LGHNA; CDR2 reads YNFKEQ. The CDR3 spells CASSQDPNLGKGIQYF. The CDR3 coding sequence is TGTGCCAGCAGCCAAGATCCAAACCTTGGGAAAGGCATTCAGTACTTC.

This clone was recorded a few times. Different DNA sequences within this sample yield the same CDR3. The CDR3 spells CAWSTLLRPPETQYF. Here the CDR3 DNA reads TGTGCCTGGAGTACCCTCTTGAGGCCTCCGGAGACCCAGTACTTC. The chain employs TRBV30 and TRBJ2-5; D is undetermined. V was clipped by 2 bases and J by 5 bases, with 18 bases between them. The germline V gene encodes CDR1 GTSNPN and CDR2 SVGIG (reference sequence). The CDR3 is 15 residues long. The full variable domain, rest sourced from reference TRBV30 and TRBJ2-5, is SQTIHQWPATLVQPVGSPLSLECTVEGTSNPNLYWYRQAAGRGLQLLFYSVGIGQISSEVPQNLSASRPQDRQFILSSKKLLLSDSGFYLCAWSTLLRPPETQYFGPGTRLLVL.

As for this clone: The identical CDR3 is also encoded by other nucleotide sequences in the sample. The V gene is TRBV9, the J gene TRBJ2-7; D remains ambiguous. CDR1 is SGDLS and CDR2 is YYNGEE in the germline V gene. The CDR3 runs to 14 residues. V lost 0 bases and J 0 bases, leaving 7 bases between the germline ends. The CDR3 DNA reads TGTGCCAGCAGCGTAGGACGGAGCTCCTACGAGCAGTACTTC. Translating gives CASSVGRSSYEQYF.

Notes on this clone: The sample contains more than one DNA sequence encoding this CDR3. This chain uses TRBV2 with TRBJ1-5; D remains ambiguous. Germline CDR1 SNHLY, CDR2 FYNNEI. The CDR3 is 11 residues long. Trimming left V 3 bases short and J 7 bases short, with 4 bases between. DNA of the CDR3: TGTGCCAGCAGTGATGGGCAGCCCCAGCATTTT. This gives the protein CASSDGQPQHF.

This clone was seen more than once but under ten times. The rearrangement joins TRBV7-2 to TRBJ2-1; the D is unclear. The V end was cut by 2 bases, the J end by 6 bases, with 11 bases between. Germline CDR1 SGHTA, CDR2 FQGNSA. The CDR3 is made up of 14 amino acids. CDR3 DNA sequence: TGTGCCAGCAGCTTATCAAGGGCGCGCAATGAGCAGTTCTTC. As protein: CASSLSRARNEQFF.

V usage is TRBV4-3 and J usage is TRBJ2-1; 7 nucleotides match TRBD2. This CDR3 comprises 15 residues. CDR1 is LGHNA and CDR2 is YSLEER in the germline V gene. V shed 5 bases, J shed 5 bases, and the junction held 9 bases outside the gene matches. CDR3 in DNA: TGCGCCAGCAGCTGGGGTGACAGCGGGGACAATGAGCAGTTCTTC. Residues: CASSWGDSGDNEQFF.

In its sample, this clone was seen many times. The V gene is TRBV18, the J gene TRBJ2-1; D gene uncertain. The CDR3 extends over 14 amino acids. Germline-derived CDR1 and CDR2 are KGHSH and LQKENI. V was shortened by 3 bases and J by 1 base, with 7 bases between the two germline ends. CDR3 coding DNA: TGTGCCAGCTCACCCACTTCTTCCTACAATGAGCAGTTCTTC. Amino acids: CASSPTSSYNEQFF.

In its sample, this clone was seen many times. V and J are TRBV7-9 and TRBJ2-3; maybe TRBD1 (5 bases). V was cut by 5 bases and J by 6 bases, with 18 bases left in between. Germline assignment: CDR1 SEHNR and CDR2 FQNEAQ (reference sequence). The length of the CDR3 is 15 residues. The DNA of the CDR3 is TGTGCCAGCAGCCGAGCCAGGGCCCCGGAGGATACGCAGTATTTT. Its protein is CASSRARAPEDTQYF.

J is TRBJ2-3 and V is TRBV6-1; 8 bases match TRBD1. Germline V gene data show CDR1 as MNHNS and CDR2 as SASEGT. J was trimmed by 1 base and V by 5 bases; bases with no gene match: 5. CDR3 length: 15 residues. The CDR3 nucleotides read TGTGCCAGCAGTTGGACAGGGATAGGCACAGATACGCAGTATTTT. The encoded protein is CASSWTGIGTDTQYF.

About this clone: The same CDR3 also results from other DNA sequences found in this sample. This chain connects TRBV27 to TRBJ2-1; possible D gene TRBD2, 5 bases. Trimming left V 3 bases short and J 0 bases short, with 6 bases between. The CDR3 extends over 14 amino acids. Germline V gene sequence: CDR1 MNHEY, CDR2 SMNVEV (reference sequence). The DNA of the CDR3 is TGTGCCAGCAGTTTGGGGAGCTCCTACAATGAGCAGTTCTTC. This encodes CASSLGSSYNEQFF.

This clone was seen only a few times. This chain joins TRBV11-2 and TRBJ2-7; 8 positions match TRBD2. Germline CDR1 SGHAT, CDR2 FQNNGV. V dropped 1 base and J dropped 2; count of bases not matched to a gene: 13. CDR3 size: 18 residues. CDR3 DNA sequence: TGTGCCAGCAGCTTAGGGTCCTCTAGCGGGTACACTCCCTACGAGCAGTACTTC. Amino acids: CASSLGSSSGYTPYEQYF. Full variable domain (rest looked up from reference TRBV11-2 and TRBJ2-7): EAGVAQSPRYKIIEKRQSVAFWCNPISGHATLYWYQQILGQGPKLLIQFQNNGVVDDSQLPKDRFSAERLKGVDSTLKIQPAKLEDSAVYLCASSLGSSSGYTPYEQYFGPGTRLTVT.

The V and J genes are TRBV7-2 and TRBJ2-7; D is unclear. The V end was cut by 5 bases, the J end by 2 bases, with 13 bases between. Germline CDR1 SGHTA, CDR2 FQGNSA. The CDR3 spans 14 residues. CDR3 region: CASSRKRSPYEQYF. The DNA of the CDR3 is TGTGCCAGCAGCCGGAAGAGGAGCCCCTACGAGCAGTACTTC.

With regard to this clone: One junction end does not reproduce the germline sequence, and a read error may be involved. The rearrangement links TRBV6-1 to TRBJ1-5, with D hard to call. The CDR3 extends over 13 amino acids. CDR1 is MNHNS, CDR2 SASEGT, per germline. The CDR3 here is CASTERGNQPQHF. The CDR3 DNA reads TGTGCCAGCACTGAAAGGGGCAATCAGCCCCAGCATTTT.

This clone has more than one count but fewer than ten. The rearrangement joins TRBV12-5 to TRBJ2-7; D is unresolved. The CDR3 consists of 14 residues. Trimming removed 0 bases at V and 3 bases at J, with 9 bases between. Germline lookup yields CDR1 LGHNT and CDR2 FRNRAP. In DNA, the CDR3 is TGTGCTAGTGGTTTGGTGCAGAGACTCTACGAGCAGTACTTC. This translates into CASGLVQRLYEQYF.

V gene TRBV7-8 combines with J gene TRBJ2-4; TRBD2 agrees at 14 bases. The CDR3 loop spans 19 amino acids. J was trimmed by 2 bases and V by 5 bases; bases with no gene match: 11. Germline CDR1 reads SGHVS; CDR2 reads FQNEAQ. CDR3 residues: CASSRGRLAGGPSKNIQYF. The CDR3 DNA is TGTGCCAGCAGCCGAGGGAGACTAGCGGGGGGGCCATCCAAAAACATTCAGTACTTC.

The sample holds a few counts of this clone. The chain joins TRBV5-1 to TRBJ1-6, with 8 bases that match TRBD1. V was pared by 3 bases and J by 8 bases, with 7 bases of the junction left unmatched. This CDR3 is 15 amino acids long. Germline values: CDR1 SGHRS, CDR2 YFSETQ. CDR3 residues: CASSSRTGSDSPLHF. The DNA for the CDR3 is TGCGCCAGCAGCTCGCGGACAGGGTCGGATTCACCCCTCCACTTT.

Only a few counts were recorded for this clone. The V call is TRBV30, the J call TRBJ1-6; D gene unclear. Germline values: CDR1 GTSNPN, CDR2 SVGIG (reference sequence). The CDR3 consists of 13 residues. The ends were cut back, 4 bases at V and 4 bases at J, with 8 bases in the middle. The CDR3 region is CAWTASYNSPLHF. The DNA of the CDR3 is TGTGCCTGGACAGCAAGTTATAATTCACCCCTCCACTTT. Based on the CDR3 plus reference TRBV30 and TRBJ1-6, the full variable domain is SQTIHQWPATLVQPVGSPLSLECTVEGTSNPNLYWYRQAAGRGLQLLFYSVGIGQISSEVPQNLSASRPQDRQFILSSKKLLLSDSGFYLCAWTASYNSPLHFGNGTRLTVT.

This clone was counted once. This chain connects TRBV6-5 to TRBJ2-2; either TRBD1 or TRBD2 may supply D (6 bases each). The V end was cut by 8 bases, the J end by 4 bases, with 17 bases between. The CDR3 totals 15 residues. Looked up from germline, CDR1 is MNHEY and CDR2 is SVGAGI. The CDR3 here is CASSLGGEGTGELFF. CDR3 in DNA: TGTGCCAGCTCGCTCGGGGGCGAGGGCACCGGGGAGCTGTTTTTT.

This sequence joins TRBV2 and TRBJ2-3, with D hard to call. The germline gives CDR1 SNHLY, CDR2 FYNNEI. CDR3 length equals 13 residues. Trimming took off 9 bases at V and 0 bases at J, with 10 bases between the two ends. CDR3 in amino acids: CARRAHSTDTQYF. The CDR3 DNA reads TGTGCCAGGAGAGCGCACAGCACAGATACGCAGTATTTT.

The rearrangement joins TRBV4-3 to TRBJ2-6, with 10 bases fitting TRBD1. With 0 bases clipped from V and 2 bases from J, the junction kept 1 base outside the gene matches. The CDR3 consists of 17 residues. Germline V gives CDR1 LGHNA, CDR2 YSLEER. The CDR3 nucleotides read TGCGCCAGCAGCCAAGAGGGGACAGGGGCTGGGGCCAACGTCCTGACTTTC. It translates to CASSQEGTGAGANVLTF.

This chain joins TRBV9 and TRBJ2-3; tentative D call: TRBD1 (5 bases). Germline V lookup: CDR1 SGDLS, CDR2 YYNGEE. The CDR3 runs 13 residues. Trimming took off 0 bases at V and 4 bases at J, with 6 bases between the two ends. CDR3 in amino acids: CASSVGGSDTQYF. In nucleotides, the CDR3 is TGTGCCAGCAGCGTAGGGGGCTCAGATACGCAGTATTTT.

This clone was seen a few times. The chain uses TRBV30 and TRBJ2-1; weak D call: TRBD2 (7 bases). The length of the CDR3 is 13 residues. Germline assignment: CDR1 GTSNPN and CDR2 SVGIG (reference sequence). V was clipped by 3 bases and J by 6 bases, with 12 bases between them. The CDR3 region is CAWRSGGPNEQFF. The DNA of the CDR3 is TGTGCCTGGAGGTCCGGGGGGCCCAATGAGCAGTTCTTC.

This clone showed up just once. The chain carries TRBV5-6 and TRBJ2-7, with 10 bases fitting TRBD1. The ends lost 4 bases at V and 1 base at J; junction bases unmatched: 2. Germline lookup yields CDR1 SGHDT and CDR2 YYEEEE. This CDR3 is 14 amino acids long. CDR3 sequence reads: CASSGDRGSYEQYF. For the CDR3, the DNA is TGTGCCAGCAGCGGGGACAGGGGATCCTACGAGCAGTACTTC.

This clone was detected only a few times. This chain uses TRBV7-2 with TRBJ2-1, with D uncertain. The CDR3 covers 14 residues. Germline lookup yields CDR1 SGHTA and CDR2 FQGNSA. V was trimmed by 0 bases and J by 3 bases, leaving 6 bases between them. CDR3 region: CASSLAILYNEQFF. The CDR3 DNA reads TGTGCCAGCAGCTTAGCCATCCTCTACAATGAGCAGTTCTTC. Full variable domain (outside the CDR3, taken from reference TRBV7-2 and TRBJ2-1): GAGVSQSPSNKVTEKGKDVELRCDPISGHTALYWYRQSLGQGLEFLIYFQGNSAPDKSGLPSDRFSAERTGGSVSTLTIQRTQQEDSAVYLCASSLAILYNEQFFGPGTRLTVL.